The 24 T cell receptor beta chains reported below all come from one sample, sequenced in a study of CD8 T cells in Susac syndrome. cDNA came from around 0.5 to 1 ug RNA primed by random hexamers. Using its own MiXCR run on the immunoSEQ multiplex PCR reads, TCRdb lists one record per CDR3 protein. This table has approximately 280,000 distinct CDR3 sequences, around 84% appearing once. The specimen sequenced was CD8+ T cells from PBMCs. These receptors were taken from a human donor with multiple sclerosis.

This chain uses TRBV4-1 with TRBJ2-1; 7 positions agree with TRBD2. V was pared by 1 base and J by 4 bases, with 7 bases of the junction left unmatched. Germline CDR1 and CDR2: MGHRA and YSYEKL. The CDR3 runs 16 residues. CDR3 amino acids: CASSQVGLADYNEQFF. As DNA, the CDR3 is TGCGCCAGCAGCCAAGTAGGTCTAGCGGATTACAATGAGCAGTTCTTC.

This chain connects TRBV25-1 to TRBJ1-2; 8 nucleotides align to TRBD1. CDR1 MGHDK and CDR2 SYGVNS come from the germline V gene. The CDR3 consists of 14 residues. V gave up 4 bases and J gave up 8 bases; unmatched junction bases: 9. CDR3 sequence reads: CASSARTGRYGYTF. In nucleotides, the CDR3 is TGTGCCAGCAGTGCTCGGACAGGGCGGTACGGCTACACCTTC.

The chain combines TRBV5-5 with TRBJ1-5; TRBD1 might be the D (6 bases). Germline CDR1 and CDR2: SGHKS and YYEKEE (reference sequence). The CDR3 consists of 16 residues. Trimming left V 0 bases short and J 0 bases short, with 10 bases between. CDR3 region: CASSLGDTYSNQPQHF. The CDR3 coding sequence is TGTGCCAGCAGCTTGGGGGACACCTATAGCAATCAGCCCCAGCATTTT.

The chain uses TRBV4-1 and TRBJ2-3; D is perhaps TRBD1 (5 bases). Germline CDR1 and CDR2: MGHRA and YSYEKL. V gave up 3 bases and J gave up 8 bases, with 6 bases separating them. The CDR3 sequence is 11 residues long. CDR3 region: CASSQQGTQYF. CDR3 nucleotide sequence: TGCGCCAGCAGCCAGCAGGGTACGCAGTATTTT.

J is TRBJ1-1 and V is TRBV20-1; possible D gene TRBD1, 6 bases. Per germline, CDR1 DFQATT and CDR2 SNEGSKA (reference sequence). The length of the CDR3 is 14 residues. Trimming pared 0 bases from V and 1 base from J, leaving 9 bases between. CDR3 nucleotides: TGCAGTGCTAGAGATCGGGGGGCGAACACTGAAGCTTTCTTT. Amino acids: CSARDRGANTEAFF.

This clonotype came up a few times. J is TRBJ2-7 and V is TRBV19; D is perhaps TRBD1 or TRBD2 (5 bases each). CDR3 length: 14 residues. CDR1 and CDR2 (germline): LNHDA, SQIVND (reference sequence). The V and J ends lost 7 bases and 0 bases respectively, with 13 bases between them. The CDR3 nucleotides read TGTGCCAGTACCCGGACGGGGACCTCCTACGAGCAGTACTTC. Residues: CASTRTGTSYEQYF.

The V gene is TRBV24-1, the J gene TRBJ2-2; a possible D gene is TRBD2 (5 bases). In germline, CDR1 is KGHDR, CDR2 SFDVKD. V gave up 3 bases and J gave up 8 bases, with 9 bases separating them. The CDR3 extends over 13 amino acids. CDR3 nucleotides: TGTGCCACCAGTGATCTCCCGGGAGGGGAGCTGTTTTTT. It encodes CATSDLPGGELFF.

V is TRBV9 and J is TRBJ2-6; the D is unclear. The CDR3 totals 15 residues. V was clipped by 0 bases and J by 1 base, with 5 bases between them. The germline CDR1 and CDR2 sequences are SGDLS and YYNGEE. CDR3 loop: CASSVAASGANVLTF. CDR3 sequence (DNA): TGTGCCAGCAGCGTAGCCGCATCTGGGGCCAACGTCCTGACTTTC.

CDR3 nucleotide sequence: TGTGCTAGTGGTCCCCACCGGGACAGGCGCTACATCAGCTCGTCCTACAATGAGCAGTTCTTC. Protein sequence: CASGPHRDRRYISSSYNEQFF. The chain couples TRBV12-5 to TRBJ2-1, with 8 bases matching TRBD1. CDR1 is LGHNT and CDR2 is FRNRAP in the germline V gene. V was clipped by 5 bases and J by 1 base; unmatched bases: 22. This CDR3 spans 21 amino acids.

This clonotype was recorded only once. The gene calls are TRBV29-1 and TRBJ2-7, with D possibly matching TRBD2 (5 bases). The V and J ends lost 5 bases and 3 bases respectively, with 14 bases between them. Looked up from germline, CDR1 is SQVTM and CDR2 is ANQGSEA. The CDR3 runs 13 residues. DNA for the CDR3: TGCAGCGTTTCTACGGGAAGCCGCTACGAGCAGTACTTC. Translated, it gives CSVSTGSRYEQYF.

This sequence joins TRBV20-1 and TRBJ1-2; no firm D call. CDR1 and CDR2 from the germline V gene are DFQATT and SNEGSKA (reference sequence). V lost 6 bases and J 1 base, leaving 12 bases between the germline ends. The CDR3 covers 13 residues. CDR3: CSATVYFNYGYTF. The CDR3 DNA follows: TGCAGTGCCACGGTGTATTTTAACTATGGCTACACCTTC.

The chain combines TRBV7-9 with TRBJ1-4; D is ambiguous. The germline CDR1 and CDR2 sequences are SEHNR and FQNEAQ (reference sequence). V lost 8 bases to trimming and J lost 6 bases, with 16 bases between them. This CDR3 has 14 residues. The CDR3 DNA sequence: TGTGCCAGCGCCTCGTGGGTAGAGGATGAAAAACTGTTTTTT. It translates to CASASWVEDEKLFF. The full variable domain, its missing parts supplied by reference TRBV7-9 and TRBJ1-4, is DTGVSQNPRHKITKRGQNVTFRCDPISEHNRLYWYRQTLGQGPEFLTYFQNEAQLEKSRLLSDRFSAERPKGSFSTLEIQRTEQGDSAMYLCASASWVEDEKLFFGSGTQLSVL.

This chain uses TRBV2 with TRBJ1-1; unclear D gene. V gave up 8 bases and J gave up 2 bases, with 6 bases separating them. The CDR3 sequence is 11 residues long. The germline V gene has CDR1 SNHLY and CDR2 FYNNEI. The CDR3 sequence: CASLINTEAFF. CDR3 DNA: TGTGCCAGCCTCATTAACACTGAAGCTTTCTTT.

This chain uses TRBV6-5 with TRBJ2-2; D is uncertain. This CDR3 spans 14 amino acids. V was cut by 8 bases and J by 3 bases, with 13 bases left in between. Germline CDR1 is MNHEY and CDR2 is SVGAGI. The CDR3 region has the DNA TGTGCCAGCTTGGGCAGGTCCTACACCGGGGAGCTGTTTTTT. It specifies CASLGRSYTGELFF.

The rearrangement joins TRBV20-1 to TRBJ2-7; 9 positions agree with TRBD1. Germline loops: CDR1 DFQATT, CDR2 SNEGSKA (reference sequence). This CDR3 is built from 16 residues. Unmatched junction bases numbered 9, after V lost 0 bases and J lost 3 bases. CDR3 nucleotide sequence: TGCAGTGCTAGAGATATAACCGGGACAGGGCGCTACGAGCAGTACTTC. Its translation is CSARDITGTGRYEQYF.

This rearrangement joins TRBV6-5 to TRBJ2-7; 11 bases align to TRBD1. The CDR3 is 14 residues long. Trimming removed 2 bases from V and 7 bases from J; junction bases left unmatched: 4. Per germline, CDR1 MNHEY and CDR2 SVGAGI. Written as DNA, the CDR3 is TGTGCCAGCAGTTACGGACAGGGGGCAAGGGAGCAGTACTTC. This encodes CASSYGQGAREQYF.

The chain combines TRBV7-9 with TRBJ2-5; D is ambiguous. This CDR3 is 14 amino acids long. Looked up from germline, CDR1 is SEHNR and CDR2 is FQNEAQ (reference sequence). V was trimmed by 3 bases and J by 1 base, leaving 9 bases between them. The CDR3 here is CASSFSRPQETQYF. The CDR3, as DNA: TGTGCCAGCAGCTTCTCCAGGCCCCAAGAGACCCAGTACTTC.

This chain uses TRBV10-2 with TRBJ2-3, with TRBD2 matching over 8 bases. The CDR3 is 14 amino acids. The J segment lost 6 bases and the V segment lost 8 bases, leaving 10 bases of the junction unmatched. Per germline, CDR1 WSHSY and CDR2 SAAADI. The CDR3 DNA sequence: TGCGCCAGCGGAGGGACTAGAGTGTTGGATACGCAGTATTTT. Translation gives CASGGTRVLDTQYF.

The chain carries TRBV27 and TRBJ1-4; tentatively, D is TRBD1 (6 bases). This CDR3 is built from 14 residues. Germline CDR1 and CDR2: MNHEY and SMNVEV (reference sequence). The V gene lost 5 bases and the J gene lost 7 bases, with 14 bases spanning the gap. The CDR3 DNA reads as TGTGCCAGCAGTACCTTGGGGGGCGGTGAAAAACTGTTTTTT. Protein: CASSTLGGGEKLFF. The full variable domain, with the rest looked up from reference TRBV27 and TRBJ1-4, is EAQVTQNPRYLITVTGKKLTVTCSQNMNHEYMSWYRQDPGLGLRQIYYSMNVEVTDKGDVPEGYKVSRKEKRNFPLILESPSPNQTSLYFCASSTLGGGEKLFFGSGTQLSVL.

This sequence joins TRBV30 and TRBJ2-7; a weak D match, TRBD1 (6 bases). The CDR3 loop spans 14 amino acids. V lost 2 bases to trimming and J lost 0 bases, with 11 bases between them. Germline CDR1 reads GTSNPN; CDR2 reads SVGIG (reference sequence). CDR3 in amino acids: CAWSRQESSYEQYF. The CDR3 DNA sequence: TGTGCCTGGAGTAGACAGGAAAGCTCCTACGAGCAGTACTTC.

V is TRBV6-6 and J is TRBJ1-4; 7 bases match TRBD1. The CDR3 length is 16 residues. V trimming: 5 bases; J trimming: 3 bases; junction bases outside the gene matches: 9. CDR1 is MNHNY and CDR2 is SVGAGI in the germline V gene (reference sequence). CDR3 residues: CASSHRGMRANEKLFF. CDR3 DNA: TGTGCCAGCAGTCACAGGGGTATGAGGGCTAATGAAAAACTGTTTTTT.

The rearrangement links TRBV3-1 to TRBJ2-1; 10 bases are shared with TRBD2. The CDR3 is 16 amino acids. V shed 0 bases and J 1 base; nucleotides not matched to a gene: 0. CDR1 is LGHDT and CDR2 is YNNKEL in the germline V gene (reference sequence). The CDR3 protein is CASSQELAGSYNEQFF. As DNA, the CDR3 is TGTGCCAGCAGCCAAGAACTAGCGGGATCCTACAATGAGCAGTTCTTC.

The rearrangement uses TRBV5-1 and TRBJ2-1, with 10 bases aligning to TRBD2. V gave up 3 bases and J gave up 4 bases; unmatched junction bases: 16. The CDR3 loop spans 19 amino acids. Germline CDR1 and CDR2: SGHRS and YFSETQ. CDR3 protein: CASSSLGRGSGRKYNEQFF. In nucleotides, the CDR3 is TGCGCCAGCAGCTCCCTAGGTCGCGGTAGCGGGAGGAAATACAATGAGCAGTTCTTC.

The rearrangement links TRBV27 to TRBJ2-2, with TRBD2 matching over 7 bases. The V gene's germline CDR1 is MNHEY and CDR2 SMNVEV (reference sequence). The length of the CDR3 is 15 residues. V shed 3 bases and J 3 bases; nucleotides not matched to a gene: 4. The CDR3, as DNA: TGTGCCAGCAGTTTCGCGGGAGTGCACACCGGGGAGCTGTTTTTT. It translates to CASSFAGVHTGELFF.